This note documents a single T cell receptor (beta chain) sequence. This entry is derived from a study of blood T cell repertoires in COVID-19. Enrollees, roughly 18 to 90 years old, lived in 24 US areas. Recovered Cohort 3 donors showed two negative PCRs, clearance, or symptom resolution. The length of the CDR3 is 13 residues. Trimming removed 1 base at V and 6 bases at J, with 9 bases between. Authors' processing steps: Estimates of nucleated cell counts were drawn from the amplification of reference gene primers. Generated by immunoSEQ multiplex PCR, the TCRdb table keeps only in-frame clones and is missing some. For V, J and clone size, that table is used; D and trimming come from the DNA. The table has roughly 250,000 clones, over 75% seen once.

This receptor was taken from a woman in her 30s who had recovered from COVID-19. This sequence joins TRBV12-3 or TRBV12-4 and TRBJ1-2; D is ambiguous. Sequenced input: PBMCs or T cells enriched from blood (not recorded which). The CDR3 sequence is CASSLGQANGYTF. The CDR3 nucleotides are TGTGCCAGCAGTTTAGGGCAGGCAAATGGCTACACCTTC.